This TCR beta chain came from a study of OX40 agonist ivuxolimab in advanced cancers. Looking at the study overall: Patients with hepatocellular carcinoma, melanoma, renal cell or head and neck cancer made up the dose-escalation patients. From roughly 20 to 85 years was the age range, with a mean of around 57 years, and over 80% were male. Whole-study results and caveats: Clonal expansion among partial responders at 0.1-3.0 mg/kg ranked near the lowest.

Repertoires were generated with immunoSEQ multiplex PCR, while TCRdb's copy carries only in-frame clones and drops some. This table holds roughly 96,000 clones, roughly four fifths found once. V was trimmed by 3 bases and J by 1 base, leaving 18 bases between them. The CDR3 covers 17 residues. From germline, CDR1 is MGHRA and CDR2 YSYEKL. To note about this clone: Its target is unknown.

Autoimmune disease history or systemic immunosuppression led to patients being barred. The chain has TRBV4-1 and TRBJ1-2; tentative D call: TRBD1 (6 bases). This sequence was found in an adult with an advanced solid tumor such as melanoma, head and neck, liver or kidney cancer. Sequences were derived from CD4+ or CD8+ T cells sorted from blood, sampled in a trial of the OX40 agonist ivuxolimab. CDR3 amino acids: CASSHVRDMFRNYGYTF. The CDR3 coding sequence is TGCGCCAGCAGCCACGTCCGGGACATGTTCCGTAACTATGGCTACACCTTC.